This TCR beta chain was sequenced in a study of CD8 T cells in ankylosing spondylitis. General study findings and limits: Some of these motif variants have turned up before, in reports on reactive arthritis synovial fluid and blood. Reportedly, matched ankylosing spondylitis synovial fluid was significantly enriched for disease-linked clones.

Using quantitative 5'-RACE with molecular barcodes, the authors made TCR beta libraries. MiXCR was run by TCRdb on the 5' RACE reads, yielding one entry per CDR3 protein. This sample carries 250,000 to 300,000 distinct CDR3 sequences, 15% to 25% of them seen once, and the ten largest clones take 7.8%. This clonotype was counted at least ten times. Its antigen remains unknown. This CDR3 comprises 15 residues. Germline loops: CDR1 SGHRS, CDR2 YFSETQ. Trimming at V came to 0 bases and at J to 4 bases, leaving 4 bases not matched to a gene. Sequenced input: blood, either unsorted or a sorted T cell fraction (not recorded which). The V and J genes are TRBV5-1 and TRBJ1-5; 7 bases are shared with TRBD1. The sequence was collected from a male donor with ankylosing spondylitis or in good health (not recorded which). CDR3 DNA sequence: TGCGCCAGCAGCTTGGACGGGACAGTAAATCAGCCCCAGCATTTT. This encodes CASSLDGTVNQPQHF.